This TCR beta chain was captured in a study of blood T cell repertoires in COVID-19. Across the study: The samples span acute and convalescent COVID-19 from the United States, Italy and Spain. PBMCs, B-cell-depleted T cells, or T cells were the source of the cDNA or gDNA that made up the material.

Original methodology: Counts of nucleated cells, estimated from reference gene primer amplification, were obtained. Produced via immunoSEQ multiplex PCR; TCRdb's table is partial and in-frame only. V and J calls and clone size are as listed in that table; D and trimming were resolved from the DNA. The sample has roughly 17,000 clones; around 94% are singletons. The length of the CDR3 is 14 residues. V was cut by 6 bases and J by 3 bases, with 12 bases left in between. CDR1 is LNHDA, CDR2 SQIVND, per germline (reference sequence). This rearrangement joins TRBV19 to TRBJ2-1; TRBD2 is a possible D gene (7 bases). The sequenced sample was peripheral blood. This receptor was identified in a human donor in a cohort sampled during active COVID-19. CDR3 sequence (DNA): TGTGCCAGTAGAGGGGGGGCTAGCTACAATGAGCAGTTCTTC. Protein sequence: CASRGGASYNEQFF.